This is a list of T cell receptor beta chains from one sample in a study of shared clonotypes between healthy human individuals. TCRdb keeps only in-frame clones here, not all; method: immunoSEQ multiplex PCR. The sample shows around 2.1 million clones, around 93% of them seen only once. Sequences were obtained from naive CD8+ T cells from PBMCs. These receptors all stem from a man aged 18 to 30 in good health. Some clones in this sample may be carry-over from other donors' samples. CDR3s include the opening cysteine and the closing phenylalanine or tryptophan. D genes are given only for firm matches. A clone size is listed for some rows: how often the clone was seen (once, few, many), or a class if it is expanded.

TRBV2	.	TRBJ2-2	TRBD2	TGTGCCAGCAGTGACCCCTTCGGGCTAGCGGGAGGGAAGTCCGGGGAGCTGTTTTTT	CASSDPFGLAGGKSGELFF
TRBV7-9	.	TRBJ2-1	TRBD2	TGTGCCAGCAGCCAAAGCCCGCCAGCGGGAGGCTTTGATGAGCAGTTCTTC	CASSQSPPAGGFDEQFF
TRBV6-5	.	TRBJ1-5	.	TGTGCCAGCAGTTATTCCCTGGATCAGCCCCAGCATTTT	CASSYSLDQPQHF
TRBV13	once	TRBJ1-2	TRBD1	TGTGCCAGCAGCCCCGGACAGGGCGATGGCTACACCTTC	CASSPGQGDGYTF
TRBV29-1	.	TRBJ2-7	TRBD2	TGCAGCGCCGAAGCGGGAGGGATCCACGAGCAGTACTTC	CSAEAGGIHEQYF
TRBV9	.	TRBJ1-1	TRBD1	TGTGCCAGCAGCGTAGGTCGGACAGGGACTACTGAAGCTTTCTTT	CASSVGRTGTTEAFF
TRBV6-6	.	TRBJ1-1	.	TGTGCCAGCAGTCCCATCCCGGGCCCCCCCGCGGCTGAAGCTTTCTTT	CASSPIPGPPAAEAFF
TRBV11-2	.	TRBJ1-1	.	TGTGCCAGCAGCCGCCGGGCGGATGAAGCTTTCTTT	CASSRRADEAFF
TRBV7-6	.	TRBJ1-5	.	TGTGCCAGCAGCTTAGCTGGGAGGGCCAGCAATCAGCCCCAGCATTTT	CASSLAGRASNQPQHF
TRBV5-6	.	TRBJ1-3	.	TGTGCCAGCAGCTTGGAGGTCTCTGGAAACACCATATATTTT	CASSLEVSGNTIYF
TRBV7-6	once	TRBJ2-1	TRBD1	TGTGCCAGCAGCTACCAGGACAGGAGCTCCTACAATGAGCAGTTCTTC	CASSYQDRSSYNEQFF
TRBV4-2	.	TRBJ1-1	.	TGTGCCAGCAGCCAAGATTTACCCCTGGCCACTGAAGCTTTCTTT	CASSQDLPLATEAFF
TRBV19	few	TRBJ2-2	TRBD2	TGTGCCAGTAGTGTGGGAGGGCCTTCCGGGGAGCTGTTTTTT	CASSVGGPSGELFF
TRBV29-1	.	TRBJ2-3	TRBD1	TGCAGCGTCCGTCCCGGGACAGGGCCGGGGGATACGCAGTATTTT	CSVRPGTGPGDTQYF
TRBV27	.	TRBJ2-1	TRBD2	TGTGCCAGCAGTCCGCGGGGGAGCTCCTACAATGAGCAGTTCTTC	CASSPRGSSYNEQFF
TRBV7-2	.	TRBJ2-2	TRBD2	TGTGCCAGCAGCTTAGCTACTAGCGGGATTGGGGAGCTGTTTTTT	CASSLATSGIGELFF
TRBV5-8	.	TRBJ2-7	.	TGTGCCAGCAGCTTGTACTACGAGAACAGCCTCTACGAGCAGTACTTC	CASSLYYENSLYEQYF
TRBV27	once	TRBJ2-7	TRBD1	TGTGCCAGCAGTTTGCTTCCGGGACAGGGTTCCTACGAGCAGTACTTC	CASSLLPGQGSYEQYF
TRBV28	.	TRBJ2-3	.	TGTGCCAGCAGACCCCTGGCGGGACCCACAGATACGCAGTATTTT	CASRPLAGPTDTQYF
TRBV7-6	.	TRBJ2-1	TRBD1	TGTGCCAGCAGCTTAGAACAGGGGCTATTGAATGAGCAGTTCTTC	CASSLEQGLLNEQFF
TRBV27	.	TRBJ1-2	.	TGTGCCAGCAGTTTAAGGGGAACGGTGGCTACCTATGGCTACACCTTC	CASSLRGTVATYGYTF
TRBV27	.	TRBJ2-7	TRBD1	TGTGCCAGCAGTACCCTCCCGGGACAGGAGAACTCCTACGAGCAGTACTTC	CASSTLPGQENSYEQYF
TRBV9	.	TRBJ1-2	.	TGTGCCAGCAGCGTAGCTTCGGCAGCGCACTATGGCTACACCTTC	CASSVASAAHYGYTF
TRBV7-3	.	TRBJ1-4	.	TGTGCCAGCAGCGCAACCCCATGGGGGGCGGGTGAAAAACTGTTTTTT	CASSATPWGAGEKLFF
TRBV7-8	.	TRBJ2-2	.	TGTGCCAGCAGCCTAGACCCAGCAGTAGGGGAGCTGTTTTTT	CASSLDPAVGELFF
TRBV19	.	TRBJ2-7	.	TGTGCCAGTAGTCCAAAAGACGGGTACGAGCAGTACTTC	CASSPKDGYEQYF
TRBV19	.	TRBJ2-1	.	TGTGCCAGTAGCTTCCCCGGGACACCCTACAATGAGCAGTTCTTC	CASSFPGTPYNEQFF
TRBV6-5	.	TRBJ2-2	.	TGTGCCAGCAGTTACAGGGGACCCCTTGGCACCGGGGAGCTGTTTTTT	CASSYRGPLGTGELFF
TRBV25-1	.	TRBJ1-2	.	TGTGCCAGCAGTGAATCATCGGGGGTGGTCTATGGCTACACCTTC	CASSESSGVVYGYTF
TRBV29-1	.	TRBJ2-1	TRBD2	TGCAGCGCCAACGAGGGCGGGAGTTACAATGAGCAGTTCTTC	CSANEGGSYNEQFF
TRBV10-2	.	TRBJ2-7	.	TGCGCCAGCAGTGTGGTGACCTACGTGGAGCAGTACTTC	CASSVVTYVEQYF
TRBV5-1	.	TRBJ2-5	.	TGCGCCAGCAGCTTGGCTTTTGGGCCGTCCCCCGGGGAGACCCAGTACTTC	CASSLAFGPSPGETQYF
TRBV15	.	TRBJ2-5	.	TGTGCCACCAGCGAAAGAGGGACTGGGCAAGAGACCCAGTACTTC	CATSERGTGQETQYF
TRBV4-1	.	TRBJ2-3	TRBD2	TGCGCCAGCAGCCAAAGAGATTACGGGAGGGGCACAGATACGCAGTATTTT	CASSQRDYGRGTDTQYF
TRBV9	.	TRBJ2-3	.	TGTGCCAGCAGCGTAGGTGGGAAAAGCGCAGATACGCAGTATTTT	CASSVGGKSADTQYF
TRBV6-4	.	TRBJ2-3	.	TGTGCCAGCAGGTCCCTCGGACTAACCCCAGATACGCAGTATTTT	CASRSLGLTPDTQYF
TRBV5-5	.	TRBJ2-7	.	TGTGCCAGCAGCTTGACGAGGTTCGCCTACGAGCAGTACTTC	CASSLTRFAYEQYF